What follows describes a single T cell receptor beta chain. Its antigen target is currently unknown. No base qualities exist here, and no much larger clone lies one base off it. The data are from a study of blood T cell repertoires in COVID-19 (TCRdb year 2020). General notes on the study: Samples from collaborators originated in the United States, Italy and Spain and spanned both the acute and convalescent phases of COVID-19. The dataset comprised deeply sampled blood TCRbeta repertoires from subjects exposed to, actively infected with, or recovered from COVID-19. Sample metadata almost always included a de-identified subject ID, COVID-19 status, age in years and sex. Where available, HLA class I and class II types were taken from metadata supplied by the sample provider and were not determined by assay-based typing. The material from the prospective study consisted of cDNA or gDNA derived from T cells, B-cell-depleted T cells, or PBMCs. The repertoires were released in a freely available public database intended as a resource for research on the immune response to SARS-CoV-2. Samples were obtained from the ongoing ImmuneRACE study (first 160 participants) and from 1,254 subjects provided by 6 global collaborators. Points the paper makes about the study in general: Clinical and demographic metadata were provided uncurated, with the amount varying by source and participant.

From cysteine to phenylalanine, the CDR3 is 15 amino acids long. The entry retains the CDR3 DNA only, 45 bases that are in frame from base 1. Trimming leaves V shorter by 3 bases and J shorter by 8 bases, with the junction holding 10 bases beyond the gene matches. Based on the germline V gene (reference sequence), the CDR1 and CDR2 sequences are LNHDA and SQIVND. One collaborating source in Seattle enrolled patients while the patients were actively infected and followed the patients over time throughout the course of disease. Each collaborating institution followed its own protocols to collect whole blood in K2EDTA tubes. For TCRbeta analysis, collaborators shipped samples in one of three forms: frozen whole blood, isolated PBMCs, or DNA extracted from either of those sample types. TCRbeta CDR3 regions were amplified from genomic DNA using the immunoSEQ Assay, a bias-controlled multiplex PCR. From the authors' description of their analysis: Within the assay, amplification of reference gene primers was used to estimate how many nucleated cells each sample contained. Sequence reads were collapsed and filtered to measure the absolute abundance of every unique TCRbeta CDR3 rearrangement. For each sample, productive Simpson clonality was calculated as the square root of Simpson's diversity index across productive rearrangements. TCRdb limited this immuneACCESS table to in-frame rearrangements with V and J called. A share of clones is missing; checked studies link under half to unresolved V genes, and the rest is unexplained. V and J calls and clone size are given by that table; D and trimming were obtained from the DNA. In all, the sample holds some 150,000 clones, and 75% to 85% of those were seen once. Together, the top ten hold around 5% of the sample.

Sequenced sample: peripheral blood. The clonotype was recovered from a woman in her 70s with COVID-19, enrolled during active disease. Recombination joined TRBV19 with TRBJ2-1; 7 central bases correspond to TRBD1. The encoded CDR3 is CASSISDREWDEQFF. The nucleotide sequence reads as follows: TGTGCCAGTAGTATTTCTGACAGGGAGTGGGATGAGCAGTTCTTC.